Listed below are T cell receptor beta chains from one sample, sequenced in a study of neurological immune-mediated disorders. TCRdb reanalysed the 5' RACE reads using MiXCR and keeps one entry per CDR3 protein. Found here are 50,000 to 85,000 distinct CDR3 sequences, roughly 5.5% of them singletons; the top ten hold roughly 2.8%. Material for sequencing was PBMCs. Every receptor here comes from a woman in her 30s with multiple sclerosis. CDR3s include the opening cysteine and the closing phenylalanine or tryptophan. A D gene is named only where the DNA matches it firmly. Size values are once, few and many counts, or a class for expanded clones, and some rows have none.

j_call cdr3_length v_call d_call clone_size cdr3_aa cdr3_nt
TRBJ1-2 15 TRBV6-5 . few CASSYASQGRHGYTF TGTGCCAGCAGTTACGCCTCACAGGGACGTCATGGCTACACCTTC
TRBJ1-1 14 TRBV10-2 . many CASSESPGLTEAFF TGCGCCAGCAGTGAGTCGCCAGGGTTGACTGAAGCTTTCTTT
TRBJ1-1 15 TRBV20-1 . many CSARAFGQTNTEAFF TGCAGTGCTAGAGCTTTTGGACAGACCAACACTGAAGCTTTCTTT
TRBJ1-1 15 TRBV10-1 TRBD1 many CASSEGGTAAIEAFF TGCGCCAGCAGTGAAGGTGGGACAGCAGCGATTGAAGCTTTCTTT
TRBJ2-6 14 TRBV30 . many CAWYTGSGANVLTF TGTGCCTGGTACACAGGCTCTGGGGCCAACGTCCTGACTTTC
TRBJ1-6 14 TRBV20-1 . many CSAQIGRENSPLHF TGCAGTGCCCAGATAGGACGGGAGAATTCACCCCTCCACTTT
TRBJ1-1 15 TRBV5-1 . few CASSLNLPGYTEAFF TGCGCCAGCAGCTTGAATCTCCCGGGGTATACTGAAGCTTTCTTT
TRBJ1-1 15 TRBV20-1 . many CSAREGFYMNTEAFF TGCAGTGCTAGAGAGGGGTTCTACATGAACACTGAAGCTTTCTTT
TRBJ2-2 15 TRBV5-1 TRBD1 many CASSWDRGGSGELFF TGCGCCAGCAGTTGGGACAGGGGAGGATCCGGGGAGCTGTTTTTT
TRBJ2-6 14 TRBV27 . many CASSQTAGANVLTF TGTGCCAGCAGCCAAACGGCTGGGGCCAACGTCCTGACTTTC
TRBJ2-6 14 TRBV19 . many CASTLTAGANVLTF TGTGCCAGTACTCTGACAGCTGGGGCCAACGTCCTGACTTTC
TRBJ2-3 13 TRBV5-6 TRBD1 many CASSGQGTDTQYF TGTGCCAGCAGCGGACAGGGCACAGATACGCAGTATTTT
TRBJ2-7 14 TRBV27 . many CASSSRTEPYEQYF TGTGCCAGCAGTTCCCGGACGGAACCCTACGAGCAGTACTTC
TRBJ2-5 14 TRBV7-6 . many CASSLGNGGETQYF TGTGCCAGCAGCTTAGGAAACGGGGGAGAGACCCAGTACTTC
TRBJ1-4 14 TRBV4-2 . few CASSQGYSNEKLFF TGTGCCAGCAGCCAAGGCTATTCTAATGAAAAACTGTTTTTT
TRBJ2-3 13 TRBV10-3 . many CALRSREADTQYF TGTGCCCTCCGGTCCCGAGAGGCAGATACGCAGTATTTT
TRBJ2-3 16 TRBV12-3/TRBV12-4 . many CASSSGQTAESDTQYF TGTGCCAGCAGTTCCGGACAGACAGCAGAGTCAGATACGCAGTATTTT
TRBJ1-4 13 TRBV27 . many CASRGATNEKLFF TGTGCCAGCAGGGGGGCAACTAATGAAAAACTGTTTTTT
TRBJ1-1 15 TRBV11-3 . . CASSLDSGGPTEAFF TGTGCCAGCAGCTTAGATAGCGGCGGGCCCACTGAAGCTTTCTTT
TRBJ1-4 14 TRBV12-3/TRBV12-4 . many CASTKDSHSGKLFF TGTGCCAGCACCAAGGACAGCCATTCCGGAAAACTGTTTTTT
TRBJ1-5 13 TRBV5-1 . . CASSLYSNQPQHF TGCGCCAGCAGCCTGTATAGCAATCAGCCCCAGCATTTT
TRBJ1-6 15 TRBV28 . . CASSWVTVGNSPLNF TGTGCCAGCAGTTGGGTAACAGTTGGTAATTCACCCCTCAACTTT
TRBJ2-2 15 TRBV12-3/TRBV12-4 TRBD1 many CASRAGQGDSGELFF TGTGCCAGCAGAGCCGGACAGGGGGATTCCGGGGAGCTGTTTTTT
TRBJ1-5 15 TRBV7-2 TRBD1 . CASSLIGQAAQPQHF TGTGCCAGCAGCTTAATAGGACAGGCAGCTCAGCCCCAGCATTTT
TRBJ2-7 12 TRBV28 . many CASSPAGYEQYF TGTGCCAGCAGCCCTGCTGGGTACGAGCAGTACTTC
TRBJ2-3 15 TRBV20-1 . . CSAPPLGAITDTQYF TGCAGTGCTCCTCCCCTTGGGGCGATCACAGATACGCAGTATTTT
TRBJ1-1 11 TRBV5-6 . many CASSVGPAAFF TGTGCCAGCAGCGTAGGACCGGCGGCTTTCTTT
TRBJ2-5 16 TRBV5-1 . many CASSLAPGANQETQYF TGCGCCAGCAGCTTGGCTCCGGGGGCCAACCAAGAGACCCAGTACTTC
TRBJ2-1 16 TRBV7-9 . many CASSSRSTGGPSEQFF TGTGCCAGCAGCTCGCGGTCCACCGGGGGCCCCTCGGAGCAGTTCTTC
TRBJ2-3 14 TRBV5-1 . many CASSLGSYTDTQYF TGCGCCAGCAGCTTGGGCAGTTACACAGATACGCAGTATTTT
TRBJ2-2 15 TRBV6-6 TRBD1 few CASSTGGAGTGELFF TGTGCCAGCAGTACAGGGGGCGCAGGCACCGGGGAGCTGTTTTTT
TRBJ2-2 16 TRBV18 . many CASYLDRDINTGELFF TGTGCCAGCTATCTAGACCGGGACATTAACACCGGGGAGCTGTTTTTT
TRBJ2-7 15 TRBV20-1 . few CSATDILGPGEEQYF TGCAGTGCTACCGACATTCTGGGACCCGGGGAAGAGCAGTACTTC
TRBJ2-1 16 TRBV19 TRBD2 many CASSGGGAIPYNEQFF TGTGCCAGTAGTGGCGGGGGGGCGATCCCCTACAATGAGCAGTTCTTC
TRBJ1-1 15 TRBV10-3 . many CAISDGKNYASEAFF TGTGCCATCAGTGATGGGAAAAACTACGCCTCTGAAGCTTTCTTT
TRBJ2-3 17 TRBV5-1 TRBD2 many CASSLAPSGGFSDTQYF TGCGCCAGCAGCTTGGCCCCTAGCGGGGGATTTTCAGATACGCAGTATTTT
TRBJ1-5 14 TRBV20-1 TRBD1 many CSAGTGGVNQPQHF TGCAGTGCTGGTACAGGGGGCGTTAATCAGCCCCAGCATTTT